Below, one T cell receptor (beta chain) is given with its context. The record originates from a study of Ad26.COV2.S vaccination and SARS-CoV-2 variants. Study-level information: A COV1001 Ad26.COV2.S trial-arm participant provided the sample. Ad26.COV2.S given intramuscularly, once or twice 56 days apart.

Profiled with immunoSEQ multiplex PCR; TCRdb holds only in-frame clones, not every one. Of about 680,000 clones detected, roughly 90% appear once; the ten largest clones hold nearly 1.5%. The CDR3 contains 16 residues. Germline V lookup: CDR1 SGHNT, CDR2 YYREEE (reference sequence). Trimming took 0 bases from V and 3 from J, leaving 16 bases between them. Treatment meaning: around 19 received Ad26.COV2.S at low or high dose, single or two shots; about 5 received placebo; per-sample allocation not given. All samples were drawn on day 63, counting from the first vaccine or placebo injection. The receptor was isolated from a person aged 18-65 years who received the Ad26.COV2.S COVID-19 vaccine or a placebo. The chain has TRBV5-4 and TRBJ2-7, with D possibly TRBD2 on 5 matching bases. Sequencing used peripheral blood, obtained in a trial of Ad26.COV2.S vaccine versus placebo. The CDR3: CASSLGRSVPLYEQYF. For the CDR3, the DNA is TGTGCCAGCAGCTTGGGGCGTAGCGTTCCCCTCTACGAGCAGTACTTC. Full variable domain (rest looked up from reference TRBV5-4 and TRBJ2-7): ETGVTQSPTHLIKTRGQQVTLRCSSQSGHNTVSWYQQALGQGPQFIFQYYREEENGRGNFPPRFSGLQFPNYSSELNVNALELDDSALYLCASSLGRSVPLYEQYFGPGTRLTVT.